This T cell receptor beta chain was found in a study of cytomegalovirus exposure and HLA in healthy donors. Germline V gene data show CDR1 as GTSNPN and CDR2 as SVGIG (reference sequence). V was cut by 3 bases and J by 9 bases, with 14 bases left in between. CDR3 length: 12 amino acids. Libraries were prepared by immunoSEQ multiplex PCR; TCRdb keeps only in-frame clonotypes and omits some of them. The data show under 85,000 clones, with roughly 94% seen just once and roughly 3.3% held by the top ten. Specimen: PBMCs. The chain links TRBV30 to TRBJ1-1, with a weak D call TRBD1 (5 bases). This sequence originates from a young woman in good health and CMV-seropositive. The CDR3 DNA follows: TGTGCCTGGAGGCGGGGCGGGGATCAAGCTTTCTTT. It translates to CAWRRGGDQAFF.